The 9 T cell receptor beta chains given below trace back to one sample, sequenced in a study of HIV-infected patients and healthy controls (dated by TCRdb to the mid-2010s). The receptor library was made with 5' RACE. The reads were generated on an Illumina MiSeq. The raw public data were reprocessed by TCRdb itself: fastp quality trimming at Q25, MiXCR clonotype calling, in-frame beta chains only. Merged by CDR3 protein, the rows form single entries marked with the most common genes and DNA. The sample table records around 67,000 distinct CDR3 sequences; approximately 15% of these occur just once. The ten largest account for approximately 5% of the sample. The sequencing input was CD4+ T cells from blood. Receptor source: a human donor in good health.

This clonotype occurred a few times. The chain combines TRBV6-2 or TRBV6-3 with TRBJ2-1, with 10 bases lining up with TRBD2. Per germline, CDR1 MNHEY and CDR2 SVGEGT. The CDR3 length is 17 residues. J lost 0 bases, V lost 8 bases, and 10 bases had no gene match. CDR3 DNA sequence: TGTGCCAGCGTGGGGCTAGCGGGAGTTAGCTCCTACAATGAGCAGTTCTTC. It codes for CASVGLAGVSSYNEQFF.

The rearrangement joins TRBV19 to TRBJ1-6, with 7 bases matching TRBD1. CDR3 length equals 15 residues. After removal of 3 bases from V and 8 bases from J, the junction contained 7 bases not matched to a gene. Per the germline V gene, CDR1 is LNHDA and CDR2 is SQIVND (reference sequence). The CDR3 spells CASSMKGAPDSPLHF. Here the CDR3 DNA reads TGTGCCAGTAGTATGAAGGGGGCTCCGGATTCACCCCTCCACTTT.

This clonotype was observed a few times. The chain joins TRBV5-1 to TRBJ2-5; perhaps TRBD2 as D (6 bases). Germline values: CDR1 SGHRS, CDR2 YFSETQ. Trimming shortened V by 0 bases and J by 4 bases, and 16 bases separated the two germline ends. The CDR3 sequence is 16 residues long. The CDR3 sequence is CASSLDAGRHRETQYF. In DNA, the CDR3 is TGCGCCAGCAGCTTGGACGCGGGACGGCACCGAGAGACCCAGTACTTC.

This clonotype has a single count. For the CDR3, the DNA is TGTGCCAGCAGCCCCGGGGCTAGCGGGAGGATGAGCGCAGATACGCAGTATTTT. Its translation is CASSPGASGRMSADTQYF. The rearrangement links TRBV11-2 to TRBJ2-3; 11 bases fit TRBD2. V shed 5 bases, J shed 4 bases, and the junction held 14 bases outside the gene matches. From germline, CDR1 is SGHAT and CDR2 FQNNGV. The CDR3 is 18 residues long. The variable domain in full, completed from reference TRBV11-2 and TRBJ2-3, reads EAGVAQSPRYKIIEKRQSVAFWCNPISGHATLYWYQQILGQGPKLLIQFQNNGVVDDSQLPKDRFSAERLKGVDSTLKIQPAKLEDSAVYLCASSPGASGRMSADTQYFGPGTRLTVL.

This clonotype was counted ten times or more. The chain uses TRBV6-2 or TRBV6-3 and TRBJ1-5; the D is unclear. CDR3 length: 17 residues. The V gene lost 0 bases and the J gene lost 1 base, with 13 bases spanning the gap. Germline CDR1 reads MNHEY; CDR2 reads SVGEGT. This CDR3 is CASSYSLTGRSNQPQHF. CDR3 nucleotide sequence: TGTGCCAGCAGTTACTCCTTGACGGGTAGGAGCAATCAGCCCCAGCATTTT.

The chain carries TRBV29-1 and TRBJ2-1, with D perhaps TRBD1 (6 bases). Trimming left V 6 bases short and J 4 bases short, with 13 bases between. The CDR3 runs 13 residues. Germline CDR1 reads SQVTM; CDR2 reads ANQGSEA. Here the CDR3 DNA reads TGCAGCGTGGACAGTCAGGGATACAATGAGCAGTTCTTC. Translation gives CSVDSQGYNEQFF.

This clonotype was recorded many times. This chain connects TRBV7-2 to TRBJ2-2; no firm D call. The V end was cut by 1 base, the J end by 7 bases, with 7 bases between. This CDR3 region has 13 residues. Germline V gene sequence: CDR1 SGHTA, CDR2 FQGNSA. This CDR3 reads CASSLVWDGELFF. The CDR3 DNA sequence: TGTGCCAGCAGCTTAGTCTGGGACGGGGAGCTGTTTTTT.

V usage is TRBV10-3 and J usage is TRBJ2-3; 9 bases are a match to TRBD2. With V trimmed by 3 bases and J by 0 bases, 10 bases remained unmatched. The CDR3 has 18 residues. Per the germline V gene, CDR1 is ENHRY and CDR2 is SYGVKD. The CDR3 DNA reads as TGTGCCATCAGTGAACAGTTCGGAGCGGGGGGTAGCACAGATACGCAGTATTTT. Translated, it gives CAISEQFGAGGSTDTQYF.

This clonotype was recorded a few times. The rearrangement joins TRBV20-1 to TRBJ2-7; 14 bases line up with TRBD2. Per the germline V gene, CDR1 is DFQATT and CDR2 is SNEGSKA (reference sequence). J lost 2 bases, V lost 5 bases, and 17 bases had no gene match. This CDR3 spans 19 amino acids. The CDR3 nucleotides are TGCAGTGCTCAGAAACCCGGGACTAGCGGGAGCCGGGTCACCTACGAGCAGTACTTC. Translated, it gives CSAQKPGTSGSRVTYEQYF.